This T cell receptor beta chain was sequenced for a study of cytomegalovirus exposure and HLA in healthy donors. Notes on the study in general: Associated with cytomegalovirus, according to the listing, were 150 to 200 TCR beta chains.

The assay was immunoSEQ multiplex PCR, and TCRdb's table has in-frame clones only and misses some. The sample includes some 120,000 clones, around 90% of them seen just once. Germline values: CDR1 MGHDK, CDR2 SYGVNS. V lost 4 bases to trimming and J lost 4 bases, with 14 bases between them. This CDR3 is 14 amino acids long. It was the roughly 130-subject validation cohort, separate from the approximately 700-subject first cohort, to which the donors belonged. Regarding this clone: The target antigen is unknown.

The rearrangement links TRBV25-1 to TRBJ2-7; D is ambiguous. The sample comprised PBMCs. This TCR came from a woman younger than 30 in good health and CMV-seronegative. CDR3 sequence (DNA): TGTGCCAGCAGTGCACTAAGTGGGTCTTACGAGCAGTACTTC. Protein product: CASSALSGSYEQYF.